This TCR beta chain was sequenced for a study of T cells after yellow fever vaccination. Study conclusions and caveats: The secondary T-cell response peaked on day 5, not day 15, but was weaker. Clonotypes found in both CD4 and CD8 compartments made up a small share. At 96% for CD4 and 75% to 90% for CD8, most primary-vaccination clones showed up again after the booster.

This clonotype came up a few times. Its antigen is unknown. Via MiXCR, TCRdb re-called the 5' RACE reads, giving one row per CDR3 protein. The profile shows hundreds of thousands of distinct CDR3 sequences, about 13% of them singletons. V gave up 5 bases and J gave up 2 bases, with 18 bases separating them. The CDR3 sequence is 16 residues long. Germline V gene data show CDR1 as MNHNS and CDR2 as SASEGT. V and J are TRBV6-1 and TRBJ1-2, with a tentative D call TRBD1 (5 bases). Sequences were derived from PBMCs, sampled on the day of the yellow fever booster vaccination. This receptor was identified in a young man who received the YFV17D yellow fever vaccine. CDR3 loop: CASSPHQDIPNYGYTF. CDR3 bases: TGTGCCAGCAGTCCCCACCAGGACATTCCCAACTATGGCTACACCTTC.